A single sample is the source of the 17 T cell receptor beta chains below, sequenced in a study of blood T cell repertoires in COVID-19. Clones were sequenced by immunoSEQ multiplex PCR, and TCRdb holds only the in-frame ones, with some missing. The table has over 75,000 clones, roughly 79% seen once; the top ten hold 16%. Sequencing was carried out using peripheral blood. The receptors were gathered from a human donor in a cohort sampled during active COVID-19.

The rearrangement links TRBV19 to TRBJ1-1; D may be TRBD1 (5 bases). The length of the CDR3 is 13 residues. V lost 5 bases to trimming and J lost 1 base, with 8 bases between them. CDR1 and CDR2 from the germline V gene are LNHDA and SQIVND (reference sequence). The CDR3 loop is CASSQQENTEAFF. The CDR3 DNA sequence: TGTGCCAGTAGTCAACAGGAGAACACTGAAGCTTTCTTT. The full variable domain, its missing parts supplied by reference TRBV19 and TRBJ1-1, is DGGITQSPKYLFRKEGQNVTLSCEQNLNHDAMYWYRQDPGQGLRLIYYSQIVNDFQKGDIAEGYSVSREKKESFPLTVTSAQKNPTAFYLCASSQQENTEAFFGQGTRLTVV.

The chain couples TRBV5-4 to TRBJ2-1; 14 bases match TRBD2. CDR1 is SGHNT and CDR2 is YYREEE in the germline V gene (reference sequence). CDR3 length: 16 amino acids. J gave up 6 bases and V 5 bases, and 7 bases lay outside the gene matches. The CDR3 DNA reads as TGTGCCAGCAGGTCGACTAGCGGGAGGGCCTTCAATGAGCAGTTCTTC. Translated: CASRSTSGRAFNEQFF.

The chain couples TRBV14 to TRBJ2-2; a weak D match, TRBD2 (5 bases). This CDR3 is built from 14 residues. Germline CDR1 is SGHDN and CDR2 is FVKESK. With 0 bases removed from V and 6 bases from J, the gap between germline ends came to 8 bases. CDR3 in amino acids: CASSQESGAGELFF. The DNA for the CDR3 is TGTGCCAGCAGCCAAGAATCCGGGGCCGGGGAGCTGTTTTTT. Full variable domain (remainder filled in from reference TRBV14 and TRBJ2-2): EAGVTQFPSHSVIEKGQTVTLRCDPISGHDNLYWYRRVMGKEIKFLLHFVKESKQDESGMPNNRFLAERTGGTYSTLKVQPAELEDSGVYFCASSQESGAGELFFGEGSRLTVL.

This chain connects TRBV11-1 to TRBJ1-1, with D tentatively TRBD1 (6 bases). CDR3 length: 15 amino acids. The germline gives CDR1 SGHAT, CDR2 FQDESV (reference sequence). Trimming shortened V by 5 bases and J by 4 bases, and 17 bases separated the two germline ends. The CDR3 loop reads CASSARGGLGTEAFF. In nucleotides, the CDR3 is TGTGCCAGCAGCGCGCGGGGGGGCTTGGGCACTGAAGCTTTCTTT. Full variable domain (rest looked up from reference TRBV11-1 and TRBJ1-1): EAEVAQSPRYKITEKSQAVAFWCDPISGHATLYWYRQILGQGPELLVQFQDESVVDDSQLPKDRFSAERLKGVDSTLKIQPAELGDSAMYLCASSARGGLGTEAFFGQGTRLTVV.

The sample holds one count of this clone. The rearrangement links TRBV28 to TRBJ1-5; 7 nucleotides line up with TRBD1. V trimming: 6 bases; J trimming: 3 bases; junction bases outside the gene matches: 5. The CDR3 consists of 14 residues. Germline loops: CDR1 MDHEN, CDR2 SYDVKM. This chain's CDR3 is CASSSTGINQPQHF. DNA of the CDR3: TGTGCCAGCAGCTCGACAGGGATCAATCAGCCCCAGCATTTT.

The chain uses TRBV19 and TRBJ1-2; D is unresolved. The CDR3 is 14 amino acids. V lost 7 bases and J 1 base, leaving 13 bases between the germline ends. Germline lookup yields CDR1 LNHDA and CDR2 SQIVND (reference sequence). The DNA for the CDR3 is TGTGCCAGTAATAAACAACCGTATAACTATGGCTACACCTTC. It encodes CASNKQPYNYGYTF.

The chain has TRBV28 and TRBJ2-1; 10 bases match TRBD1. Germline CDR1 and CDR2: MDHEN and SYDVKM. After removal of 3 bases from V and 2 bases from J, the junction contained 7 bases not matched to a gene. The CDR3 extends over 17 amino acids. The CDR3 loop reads CASSFPKTGGAYNEQFF. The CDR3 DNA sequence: TGTGCCAGCAGTTTTCCAAAGACAGGGGGCGCCTACAATGAGCAGTTCTTC.

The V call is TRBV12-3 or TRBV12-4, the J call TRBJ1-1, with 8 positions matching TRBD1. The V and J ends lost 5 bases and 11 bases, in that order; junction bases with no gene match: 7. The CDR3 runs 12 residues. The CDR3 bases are TGTGCCAGCAGTACGAACAGGGGGTCGGCTTTCTTT. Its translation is CASSTNRGSAFF.

The CDR3 here is CASSSLQGPPDTQYF. The CDR3 coding sequence is TGTGCCAGCAGTTCCTTACAGGGGCCCCCAGATACGCAGTATTTT. The gene calls are TRBV27 and TRBJ2-3, with 7 bases matching TRBD1. The V and J ends lost 4 bases and 4 bases, in that order; junction bases with no gene match: 8. Germline V CDR1 and CDR2: MNHEY, SMNVEV (reference sequence). This CDR3 is 15 amino acids long.

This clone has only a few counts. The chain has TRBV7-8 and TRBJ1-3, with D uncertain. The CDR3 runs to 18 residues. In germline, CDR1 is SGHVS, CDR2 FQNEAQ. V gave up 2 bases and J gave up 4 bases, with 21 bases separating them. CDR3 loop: CASSLLGGQRSSGNTIYF. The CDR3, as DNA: TGTGCCAGCAGCTTACTAGGCGGGCAGAGGAGCTCCGGAAACACCATATATTTT.

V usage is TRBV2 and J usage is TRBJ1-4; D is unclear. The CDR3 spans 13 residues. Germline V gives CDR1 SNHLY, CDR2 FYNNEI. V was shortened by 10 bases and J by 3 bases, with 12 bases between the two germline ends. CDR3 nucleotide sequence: TGTGCCACCCAAAGAGATTCTAATGAAAAACTGTTTTTT. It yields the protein CATQRDSNEKLFF.

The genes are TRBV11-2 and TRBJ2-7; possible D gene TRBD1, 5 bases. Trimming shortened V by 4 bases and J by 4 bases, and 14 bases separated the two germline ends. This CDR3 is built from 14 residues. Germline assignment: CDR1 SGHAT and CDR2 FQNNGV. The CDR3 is CASSSQVVGYEQYF. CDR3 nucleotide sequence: TGTGCCAGCAGCTCACAGGTTGTCGGGTACGAGCAGTACTTC.

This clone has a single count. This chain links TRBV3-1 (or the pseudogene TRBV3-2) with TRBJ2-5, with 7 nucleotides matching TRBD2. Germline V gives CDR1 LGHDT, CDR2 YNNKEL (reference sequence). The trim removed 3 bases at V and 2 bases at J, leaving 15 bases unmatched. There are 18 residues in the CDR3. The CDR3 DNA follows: TGTGCCAGCAGCCAGCGCCCGAACGTGGGAGGGGAGCAAGAGACCCAGTACTTC. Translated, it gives CASSQRPNVGGEQETQYF.

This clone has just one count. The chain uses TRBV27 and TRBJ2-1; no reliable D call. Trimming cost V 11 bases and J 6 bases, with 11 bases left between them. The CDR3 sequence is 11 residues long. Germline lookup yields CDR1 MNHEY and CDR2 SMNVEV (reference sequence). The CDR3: CAASRGNEQFF. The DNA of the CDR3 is TGTGCCGCCAGCCGCGGCAATGAGCAGTTCTTC.

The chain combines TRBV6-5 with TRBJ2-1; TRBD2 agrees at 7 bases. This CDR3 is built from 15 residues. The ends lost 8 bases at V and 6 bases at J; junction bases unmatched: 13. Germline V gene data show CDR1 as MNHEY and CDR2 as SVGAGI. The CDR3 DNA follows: TGTGCCAGCGGGACTCCGGGAGGCCCTTTCAATGAGCAGTTCTTC. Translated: CASGTPGGPFNEQFF.

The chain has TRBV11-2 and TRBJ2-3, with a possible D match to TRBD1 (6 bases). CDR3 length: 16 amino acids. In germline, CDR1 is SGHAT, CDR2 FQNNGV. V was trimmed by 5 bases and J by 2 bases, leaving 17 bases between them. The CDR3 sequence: CASSKDTGSVTDTQYF. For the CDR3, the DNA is TGTGCCAGCAGCAAAGATACAGGGTCCGTCACAGATACGCAGTATTTT.

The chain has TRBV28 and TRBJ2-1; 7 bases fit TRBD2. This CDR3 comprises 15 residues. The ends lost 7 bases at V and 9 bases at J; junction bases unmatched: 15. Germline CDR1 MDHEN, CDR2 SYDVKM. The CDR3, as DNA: TGTGCCAGCATGGGGGTTGGGCGGGGGTATGGTGAGCAGTTCTTC. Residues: CASMGVGRGYGEQFF.